This T cell receptor (beta chain) was recovered during a study of cytomegalovirus exposure and HLA in healthy donors. Study-wide background: In a later analysis, it was reported that the 110 or so validation repertoires had been produced on the same platform as the roughly 650 repertoires belonging to the first cohort.

Whole-study results and caveats: The listing of approximately 160 TCR beta chains classed them as cytomegalovirus-associated.

For this clone: As yet, its antigen is unknown.

Profiling relied on immunoSEQ multiplex PCR, and the TCRdb table lists in-frame clones only, not all of them. The sample yields about 150,000 clones, about 88% seen once. With 8 bases clipped from V and 3 bases from J, the junction kept 2 bases outside the gene matches. The germline CDR1 and CDR2 sequences are SNHLY and FYNNEI. The length of the CDR3 is 13 residues. This chain joins TRBV2 and TRBJ2-2; 8 bases are shared with TRBD1. The sequence derives from a young man in good health and CMV-seropositive. The sample taken for sequencing was PBMCs. As DNA, the CDR3 is TGTGCCAGCGGGACAGGATACACCGGGGAGCTGTTTTTT. Its protein product is CASGTGYTGELFF.